Listed here are 21 T cell receptor beta chains from one sample, sequenced in a study of T cell repertoires and HLA-DP antigens. TCRdb's table, derived via immunoSEQ multiplex PCR, lists solely in-frame clones and lacks some. The table records around 110,000 clones, 80% to 95% of them present only once. The antigens these receptors bind are not known. The material sequenced was CD4+ T cells from PBMCs. The receptors stem from a woman younger than 30 in good health and CMV-seronegative.

The chain couples TRBV5-1 to TRBJ2-5; TRBD2 aligns across 10 bases. The V gene end was trimmed by 4 bases and the J gene end by 0 bases; junction bases not matched to a gene: 12. The CDR3 runs to 18 residues. Germline CDR1 reads SGHRS; CDR2 reads YFSETQ. CDR3 bases: TGCGCCAGCAGCCGCGTTGGGTCTAGCGGGGGTTACCAAGAGACCCAGTACTTC. It encodes CASSRVGSSGGYQETQYF.

The chain uses TRBV28 and TRBJ2-5; TRBD1 matches 10 bases. J lost 3 bases, V lost 6 bases, and 7 bases had no gene match. In germline, CDR1 is MDHEN, CDR2 SYDVKM. The CDR3 is 15 amino acids. The CDR3 loop is CASRTGGRGEETQYF. The CDR3 DNA sequence: TGTGCCAGCAGGACAGGGGGCAGGGGGGAAGAGACCCAGTACTTC.

The V gene is TRBV6-5, the J gene TRBJ1-1; TRBD1 agrees at 8 bases. V was pared by 4 bases and J by 3 bases, with 7 bases of the junction left unmatched. CDR1 and CDR2 from the germline V gene are MNHEY and SVGAGI. The CDR3 extends over 15 amino acids. CDR3 protein: CASSFGQGGHTEAFF. The CDR3, as DNA: TGTGCCAGCAGTTTCGGACAGGGTGGGCACACTGAAGCTTTCTTT.

The chain uses TRBV28 and TRBJ1-1, with TRBD1 identical over 8 bases. Germline V gene data show CDR1 as MDHEN and CDR2 as SYDVKM. V lost 4 bases, J lost 1 base, and 5 bases stayed unmatched. This CDR3 contains 15 residues. The DNA for the CDR3 is TGTGCCAGCAGTTCCCCCGGGACAGGGAACACTGAAGCTTTCTTT. This translates into CASSSPGTGNTEAFF.

The V gene is TRBV5-4, the J gene TRBJ1-2, with TRBD1 as a possible D gene (5 bases). CDR3 length: 16 amino acids. V lost 0 bases, J lost 2 bases, and 14 bases lay in between. Germline V lookup: CDR1 SGHNT, CDR2 YYREEE (reference sequence). The CDR3 reads CASSLEISRGNYGYTF. The CDR3 nucleotides read TGTGCCAGCAGCTTGGAGATCAGTCGGGGGAACTATGGCTACACCTTC. The complete variable domain, with remaining parts taken from reference TRBV5-4 and TRBJ1-2, reads ETGVTQSPTHLIKTRGQQVTLRCSSQSGHNTVSWYQQALGQGPQFIFQYYREEENGRGNFPPRFSGLQFPNYSSELNVNALELDDSALYLCASSLEISRGNYGYTFGSGTRLTVV.

This chain uses TRBV2 with TRBJ1-2; 9 bases agree with TRBD1. CDR3 size: 13 residues. The ends lost 7 bases at V and 7 bases at J; junction bases unmatched: 7. CDR1 SNHLY and CDR2 FYNNEI come from the germline V gene. The CDR3 DNA is TGTGCCAGCACCCCGGGACAGGGAAGTGGCTACACCTTC. Its translation is CASTPGQGSGYTF.

V and J are TRBV5-1 and TRBJ2-7; 7 bases map to TRBD1. The CDR3 is made up of 13 amino acids. With V trimmed by 1 base and J by 6 bases, 4 bases remained unmatched. In germline, CDR1 is SGHRS, CDR2 YFSETQ. CDR3 amino acids: CASSLRTGAEQYV. The DNA for the CDR3 is TGCGCCAGCAGCTTGAGAACAGGGGCCGAGCAGTACGTC.

This clone was counted between two and nine times. The chain couples TRBV2 to TRBJ2-1; 7 nucleotides align to TRBD2. CDR3 length: 15 amino acids. CDR1 and CDR2 (germline): SNHLY, FYNNEI. V shed 7 bases and J 7 bases; nucleotides not matched to a gene: 13. CDR3 sequence (DNA): TGTGCCAGCACCGACGGCGGGAGACGGGTTAATGAGCAGTTCTTC. Protein product: CASTDGGRRVNEQFF.

This chain links TRBV7-3 with TRBJ2-3; no clear D. CDR3 length: 14 amino acids. Trimming shortened V by 1 base and J by 2 bases, and 7 bases separated the two germline ends. Germline CDR1 is SGHTA and CDR2 is FQGTGA. The CDR3 DNA follows: TGTGCCAGCAGCTTAAGAACAATCACAGATACGCAGTATTTT. This codes for CASSLRTITDTQYF.

This clone appeared once. This chain connects TRBV19 to TRBJ1-1, with D possibly matching TRBD1 (6 bases). The V gene lost 6 bases and the J gene lost 5 bases, with 13 bases spanning the gap. The CDR3 has 13 amino acids. Germline V gene data show CDR1 as LNHDA and CDR2 as SQIVND (reference sequence). The CDR3 DNA reads as TGTGCCAGTAGCCCACAGGGAGGTACTGAAGCTTTCTTT. Its translation: CASSPQGGTEAFF. Supplemented by reference TRBV19 and TRBJ1-1, the full variable domain reads DGGITQSPKYLFRKEGQNVTLSCEQNLNHDAMYWYRQDPGQGLRLIYYSQIVNDFQKGDIAEGYSVSREKKESFPLTVTSAQKNPTAFYLCASSPQGGTEAFFGQGTRLTVV.

The rearrangement links TRBV6-5 to TRBJ1-1; D unclear. CDR1 is MNHEY and CDR2 is SVGAGI in the germline V gene. V was pared by 6 bases and J by 1 base, with 3 bases between. This CDR3 is 11 amino acids long. In DNA, the CDR3 is TGTGCCAGCAGGCGGAACACTGAAGCTTTCTTT. This encodes CASRRNTEAFF.

This clone was seen just once. The CDR3 loop reads CASLDRGSADTQYF. The CDR3 DNA follows: TGTGCCAGCCTTGACAGGGGGAGCGCAGATACGCAGTATTTT. The chain couples TRBV6-6 to TRBJ2-3; 9 bases agree with TRBD1. The CDR3 sequence is 14 residues long. V dropped 8 bases and J dropped 4; count of bases not matched to a gene: 7. Germline CDR1 MNHNY, CDR2 SVGAGI (reference sequence).

V is TRBV28 and J is TRBJ1-2, with D perhaps TRBD1 (5 bases). CDR3 size: 13 residues. V was trimmed by 4 bases and J by 0 bases, leaving 6 bases between them. Germline CDR1 and CDR2: MDHEN and SYDVKM. This CDR3 reads CASSSGPNYGYTF. The CDR3 DNA reads as TGTGCCAGCAGTTCGGGACCTAACTATGGCTACACCTTC.

The gene calls are TRBV27 and TRBJ2-7; 11 nucleotides agree with TRBD2. From germline, CDR1 is MNHEY and CDR2 SMNVEV (reference sequence). There are 16 residues in the CDR3. V trimming: 5 bases; J trimming: 0 bases; junction bases outside the gene matches: 6. The CDR3 loop is CASSPAGLAASYEQYF. The CDR3 nucleotides are TGTGCCAGCAGTCCGGCGGGACTAGCGGCCTCCTACGAGCAGTACTTC.

This chain connects TRBV28 to TRBJ1-4; D may be TRBD1 (5 bases). Between the trimmed V and J ends, which lost 10 bases and 8 bases, there was a span of 14 bases. Germline V lookup: CDR1 MDHEN, CDR2 SYDVKM. The length of the CDR3 is 12 residues. The CDR3 is CATGGGLEKLFF. CDR3 in DNA: TGTGCCACCGGGGGGGGTTTAGAAAAACTGTTTTTT.

The J gene is TRBJ2-7, the V gene TRBV19; 13 bases are shared with TRBD2. Per germline, CDR1 LNHDA and CDR2 SQIVND (reference sequence). Trimming cost V 4 bases and J 0 bases; bases outside gene matches: 0. The CDR3 consists of 15 residues. CDR3 in DNA: TGTGCCAGTAGTAGGACTAGCGGGGGCTCCTACGAGCAGTACTTC. Protein: CASSRTSGGSYEQYF. Based on the CDR3 plus reference TRBV19 and TRBJ2-7, the full variable domain is DGGITQSPKYLFRKEGQNVTLSCEQNLNHDAMYWYRQDPGQGLRLIYYSQIVNDFQKGDIAEGYSVSREKKESFPLTVTSAQKNPTAFYLCASSRTSGGSYEQYFGPGTRLTVT.

The chain employs TRBV7-2 and TRBJ1-4, with D possibly matching TRBD1 (5 bases). Trimming took 5 bases from V and 12 from J, leaving 13 bases between them. The CDR3 runs 12 residues. Germline V CDR1 and CDR2: SGHTA, FQGNSA. The CDR3 region is CASSPRRGQLFF. The CDR3 nucleotides are TGTGCCAGCAGCCCCAGGAGGGGCCAACTGTTTTTT.

This chain connects TRBV5-1 to TRBJ2-3; no reliable D call. Germline CDR1 SGHRS, CDR2 YFSETQ. The CDR3 has 14 amino acids. Trimming stripped 4 bases from V and 6 bases from J, with 15 bases between. For the CDR3, the DNA is TGCGCCAGCAGCCCAGGACCCCCCATGGATACGCAGTATTTT. It encodes CASSPGPPMDTQYF.

This sequence joins TRBV6-1 and TRBJ1-3; 7 nucleotides line up with TRBD1. CDR3 length equals 15 residues. After removal of 6 bases from V and 0 bases from J, the junction contained 5 bases not matched to a gene. The germline CDR1 and CDR2 sequences are MNHNS and SASEGT. The CDR3 is CASSVGQPSGNTIYF. The CDR3 DNA follows: TGTGCCAGCAGCGTGGGACAGCCCTCTGGAAACACCATATATTTT.

As for this clone: Other DNA sequences within the sample encode an identical CDR3. The chain carries TRBV5-1 and TRBJ1-1; TRBD1 is a possible D gene (5 bases). The V and J ends lost 1 base and 1 base respectively, with 5 bases between them. Germline-derived CDR1 and CDR2 are SGHRS and YFSETQ. The CDR3 covers 13 residues. CDR3 amino acids: CASSLQGNTEAFF. The CDR3 region has the DNA TGCGCCAGCAGCTTGCAGGGGAACACTGAAGCTTTCTTT.

The CDR3 nucleotides are TGTGCCAGCAGCGTAGACCCCGGCGGGAGGGCCTTGGGAGAGCAGTTCTTC. This encodes CASSVDPGGRALGEQFF. The V and J genes are TRBV9 and TRBJ2-1; 9 bases line up with TRBD2. The V gene end was trimmed by 0 bases and the J gene end by 10 bases; junction bases not matched to a gene: 14. This CDR3 contains 17 residues. Germline CDR1 is SGDLS and CDR2 is YYNGEE.